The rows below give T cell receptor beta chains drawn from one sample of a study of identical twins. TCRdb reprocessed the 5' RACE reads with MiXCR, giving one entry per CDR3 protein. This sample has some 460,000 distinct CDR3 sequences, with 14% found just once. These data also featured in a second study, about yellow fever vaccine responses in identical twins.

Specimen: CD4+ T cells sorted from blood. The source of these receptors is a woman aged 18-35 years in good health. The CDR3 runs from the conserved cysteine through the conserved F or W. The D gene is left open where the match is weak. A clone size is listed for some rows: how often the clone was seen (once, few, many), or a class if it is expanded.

cdr3_aa: CAISGFEMNTEAFF
cdr3_nt: TGTGCCATCAGTGGTTTCGAGATGAACACTGAAGCTTTCTTT
clone_size: many
v_call: TRBV10-3
d_call: -
j_call: TRBJ1-1

cdr3_aa: CASSSPITLSGNTIYF
cdr3_nt: TGTGCCAGCAGTTCACCCATTACACTCTCTGGAAACACCATATATTTT
clone_size: -
v_call: TRBV27
d_call: -
j_call: TRBJ1-3

cdr3_aa: CASSGRGADTQYF
cdr3_nt: TGTGCCAGCAGTGGGAGAGGGGCAGATACGCAGTATTTT
clone_size: few
v_call: TRBV6-2/TRBV6-3
d_call: -
j_call: TRBJ2-3

cdr3_aa: CASTRQYNTDTQYF
cdr3_nt: TGTGCCAGCACGAGGCAGTACAACACAGATACGCAGTATTTT
clone_size: -
v_call: TRBV2
d_call: -
j_call: TRBJ2-3

cdr3_aa: CASIPSWISYNEQFF
cdr3_nt: TGTGCCAGCATTCCCTCCTGGATCTCCTACAATGAGCAGTTCTTC
clone_size: -
v_call: TRBV12-3/TRBV12-4
d_call: -
j_call: TRBJ2-1

cdr3_aa: CASSPDRGLQPQHF
cdr3_nt: TGTGCCAGCAGTCCGGACAGGGGGCTTCAGCCCCAGCATTTT
clone_size: many
v_call: TRBV6-2/TRBV6-3
d_call: TRBD1
j_call: TRBJ1-5

cdr3_aa: CASSPRVGATGELFF
cdr3_nt: TGTGCCAGCAGCCCTAGAGTCGGGGCCACCGGGGAGCTGTTTTTT
clone_size: -
v_call: TRBV3-1
d_call: -
j_call: TRBJ2-2

cdr3_aa: CASSRQWGEQETQYF
cdr3_nt: TGTGCCAGCAGCCGCCAGTGGGGCGAGCAGGAGACCCAGTACTTC
clone_size: -
v_call: TRBV7-2
d_call: -
j_call: TRBJ2-5

cdr3_aa: CASSPRAGGSDTQYF
cdr3_nt: TGTGCCAGCAGCCCGAGAGCGGGGGGATCAGATACGCAGTATTTT
clone_size: -
v_call: TRBV7-2
d_call: TRBD2
j_call: TRBJ2-3

cdr3_aa: CASGQQETQYF
cdr3_nt: TGCGCCAGCGGACAGCAAGAGACCCAGTACTTC
clone_size: -
v_call: TRBV5-1
d_call: -
j_call: TRBJ2-5